This T cell receptor (beta chain) was captured in a study of cytomegalovirus exposure and HLA in healthy donors. This clone was counted between two and nine times. Antigen specificity is unknown. One end of the junction is discordant with germline, which a read error may explain. The method was immunoSEQ multiplex PCR; TCRdb's version includes in-frame clones alone and lacks a portion of them. The sample contains under 200,000 clones, around 84% of which appear only once. General study findings and limits: Most observed TCR sequences were rare, whereas some public TCRs were detected in many donors. Researchers catalogued 164 TCR beta chains as cytomegalovirus-associated.

These donors were members of the roughly 130-subject validation cohort, a group separate from the roughly 670-subject first cohort. Germline V gene lookup returns CDR1 MGHDK and CDR2 SYGVNS. This CDR3 comprises 14 residues. The TCR originated in a man aged 18 to 29 in good health and CMV-seropositive. The sequencing sample was made of PBMCs. The chain is built from TRBV25-1 and TRBJ2-1; 7 bases match TRBD1. CDR3 DNA sequence: TGTGCCACCAGTGGGCAGGGGGTATACAATGAGCAGTTCTTC. This encodes CATSGQGVYNEQFF.